This section outlines one TCR beta chain sequence together with its context. Germline V gives CDR1 SGHTA, CDR2 FQGNSA. With V trimmed by 5 bases and J by 5 bases, 10 bases remained unmatched. The CDR3 sequence is 15 residues long. This sample is drawn from a study of CD8 T cells in ankylosing spondylitis. TCRdb analysed the 5' RACE reads with MiXCR anew, one entry per CDR3 protein. The sample holds about 31,000 distinct CDR3 sequences, about 6.8% seen once. The rearrangement links TRBV7-2 to TRBJ2-5, with 8 bases fitting TRBD2. The sample comprised blood, either unsorted or a sorted T cell fraction (not recorded which). This sequence was found in a male donor with ankylosing spondylitis or in good health (not recorded which). The CDR3 sequence: CASSRASGLFETQYF. The CDR3 DNA reads as TGTGCCAGCAGCCGTGCTAGCGGGTTGTTTGAGACCCAGTACTTC. Filled out from reference TRBV7-2 and TRBJ2-5, the complete variable domain reads GAGVSQSPSNKVTEKGKDVELRCDPISGHTALYWYRQSLGQGLEFLIYFQGNSAPDKSGLPSDRFSAERTGGSVSTLTIQRTQQEDSAVYLCASSRASGLFETQYFGPGTRLLVL.